This entry lists 12 T cell receptor beta chains sequenced from one sample in a study of blood T cell repertoires in COVID-19. Only in-frame clones appear in the TCRdb table, and some are missing; sequencing was by immunoSEQ multiplex PCR. This sample has tens of thousands of clones; roughly nine tenths occur once, and the top ten carry approximately 2.4%. Source material: peripheral blood. The receptors were gathered from a man between 45 and 60 years old with acute or convalescent COVID-19.

This clone occurred once. The chain joins TRBV5-5 to TRBJ1-2; maybe TRBD1 (5 bases). Deletions cut 4 bases from V and 8 bases from J, with 18 bases between. Per germline, CDR1 SGHKS and CDR2 YYEKEE (reference sequence). This CDR3 is 14 amino acids long. CDR3 residues: CASSAHQGLGGYTF. CDR3 coding DNA: TGTGCCAGCAGCGCCCACCAGGGTTTAGGGGGCTACACCTTC.

This sequence joins TRBV7-8 and TRBJ2-7; D might be TRBD1 (5 bases). The germline V gene encodes CDR1 SGHVS and CDR2 FQNEAQ. The CDR3 has 14 amino acids. V gave up 0 bases and J gave up 7 bases, with 13 bases separating them. CDR3 sequence: CASSLARAGQEQYV. In nucleotides, the CDR3 is TGTGCCAGCAGCTTAGCACGGGCAGGGCAAGAGCAGTACGTC.

This chain joins TRBV24-1 and TRBJ2-1; 10 positions match TRBD2. The germline V gene has CDR1 KGHDR and CDR2 SFDVKD. This CDR3 contains 16 residues. Trimming removed 4 bases from V and 4 bases from J; junction bases left unmatched: 6. Written as DNA, the CDR3 is TGTGCCACCAGTGACCCAACTAGCGGGACGTACAATGAGCAGTTCTTC. Translated: CATSDPTSGTYNEQFF.

This clone was picked up one time. The CDR3 DNA is TGTGCCAGCAGCTTCCAGGATTCACCCCTCCACTTT. It is translated as CASSFQDSPLHF. V and J are TRBV5-8 and TRBJ1-6; no clear D. Germline V CDR1 and CDR2: SGHTS, YDEGEE. Trimming cost V 2 bases and J 8 bases, with 5 bases left between them. The CDR3 contains 12 residues.

This chain connects TRBV5-3 to TRBJ2-3; the D gene is possibly TRBD2 (6 bases). TRBV5-3 is annotated as an ORF whose role is uncertain. V was cut by 0 bases and J by 4 bases, with 15 bases left in between. The CDR3 is made up of 16 amino acids. The CDR3 nucleotides are TGTGCCAGAAGCTTGGCCGGGACTCCGGAGCCAGATACGCAGTATTTT. Translation: CARSLAGTPEPDTQYF.

The genes are TRBV24-1 and TRBJ2-3, with D maybe TRBD2 (5 bases). Looked up from germline, CDR1 is KGHDR and CDR2 is SFDVKD. V lost 4 bases and J 7 bases, leaving 20 bases between the germline ends. The CDR3 is made up of 16 amino acids. Here the CDR3 reads CATSDGRAEVSNTQYF. DNA of the CDR3: TGTGCCACCAGTGACGGGCGGGCAGAGGTTTCAAATACGCAGTATTTT.

The chain is built from TRBV6-5 and TRBJ1-5, with D possibly being TRBD1 (6 bases). Per the germline V gene, CDR1 is MNHEY and CDR2 is SVGAGI. The ends were cut back, 5 bases at V and 5 bases at J, with 10 bases in the middle. This CDR3 has 13 amino acids. The DNA for the CDR3 is TGTGCCAGCAGTCAGGGGCAGGATCAGCCCCAGCATTTT. It yields the protein CASSQGQDQPQHF.

The J gene is TRBJ2-1, the V gene TRBV11-1; TRBD2 matches 9 bases. The V segment lost 1 base and the J segment 7 bases; nucleotides outside the gene matches: 5. This CDR3 contains 15 residues. Germline-derived CDR1 and CDR2 are SGHAT and FQDESV (reference sequence). The CDR3: CASSLGAGGSNEQFF. The DNA of the CDR3 is TGTGCCAGCAGCTTAGGAGCGGGAGGCAGTAATGAGCAGTTCTTC. Together with reference TRBV11-1 and TRBJ2-1, the CDR3 gives the full variable domain: EAEVAQSPRYKITEKSQAVAFWCDPISGHATLYWYRQILGQGPELLVQFQDESVVDDSQLPKDRFSAERLKGVDSTLKIQPAELGDSAMYLCASSLGAGGSNEQFFGPGTRLTVL.

The genes are TRBV9 and TRBJ2-1; TRBD2 matches 7 bases. Germline V gene sequence: CDR1 SGDLS, CDR2 YYNGEE. The CDR3 spans 14 residues. V was clipped by 4 bases and J by 7 bases; unmatched bases: 8. The DNA for the CDR3 is TGTGCCAGCAGCCCAGGGACTACGAGTAATGAGCAGTTCTTC. The encoded protein is CASSPGTTSNEQFF.

The chain joins TRBV5-8 to TRBJ2-6, with no clear D. The CDR3 runs 13 residues. V lost 5 bases and J 0 bases, leaving 3 bases between the germline ends. Germline CDR1 SGHTS, CDR2 YDEGEE. Here the CDR3 reads CASRYSGANVLTF. The CDR3 DNA sequence: TGTGCCAGCAGGTACTCTGGGGCCAACGTCCTGACTTTC.

This clone was recorded a few times. The chain joins TRBV2 to TRBJ2-2; D is unresolved. The CDR3 is made up of 10 amino acids. Germline CDR1 reads SNHLY; CDR2 reads FYNNEI. Trimming shortened V by 8 bases and J by 8 bases, and 6 bases separated the two germline ends. The CDR3 is CASGAGELFF. Here the CDR3 DNA reads TGTGCCAGCGGAGCGGGGGAGCTGTTTTTT.

The rearrangement links TRBV5-1 to TRBJ2-3, with 9 positions matching TRBD1. The germline V gene has CDR1 SGHRS and CDR2 YFSETQ. The CDR3 has 15 residues. V shed 2 bases and J 3 bases; nucleotides not matched to a gene: 4. This CDR3 is CASSFGDRGTDTQYF. CDR3 sequence (DNA): TGCGCCAGCAGCTTTGGTGACAGGGGGACAGATACGCAGTATTTT.